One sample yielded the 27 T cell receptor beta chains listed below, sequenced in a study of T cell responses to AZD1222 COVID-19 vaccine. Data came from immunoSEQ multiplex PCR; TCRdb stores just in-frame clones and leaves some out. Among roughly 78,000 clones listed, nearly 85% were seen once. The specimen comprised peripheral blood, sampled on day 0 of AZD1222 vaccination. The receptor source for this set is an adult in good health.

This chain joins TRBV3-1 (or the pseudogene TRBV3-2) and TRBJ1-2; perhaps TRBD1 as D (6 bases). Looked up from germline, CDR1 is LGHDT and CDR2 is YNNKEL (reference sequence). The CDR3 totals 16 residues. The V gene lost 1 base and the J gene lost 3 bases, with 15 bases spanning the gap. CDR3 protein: CASSQAWGAGDYGYTF. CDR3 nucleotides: TGTGCCAGCAGCCAAGCTTGGGGGGCCGGGGACTATGGCTACACCTTC.

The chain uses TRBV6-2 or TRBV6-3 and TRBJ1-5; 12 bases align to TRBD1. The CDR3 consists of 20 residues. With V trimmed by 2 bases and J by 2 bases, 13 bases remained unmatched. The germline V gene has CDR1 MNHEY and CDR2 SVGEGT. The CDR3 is CASSYTIGDRGLEGNQPQHF. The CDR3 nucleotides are TGTGCCAGCAGTTACACAATCGGGGACAGGGGGCTCGAGGGCAATCAGCCCCAGCATTTT.

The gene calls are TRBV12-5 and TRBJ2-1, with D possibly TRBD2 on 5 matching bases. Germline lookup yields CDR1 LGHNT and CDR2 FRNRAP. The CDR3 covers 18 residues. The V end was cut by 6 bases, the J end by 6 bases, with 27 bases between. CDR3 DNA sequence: TGTGCTAGTGGCCGGCCCGGAGCCGGCCTAGCCAATATCAATGAGCAGTTCTTC. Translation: CASGRPGAGLANINEQFF.

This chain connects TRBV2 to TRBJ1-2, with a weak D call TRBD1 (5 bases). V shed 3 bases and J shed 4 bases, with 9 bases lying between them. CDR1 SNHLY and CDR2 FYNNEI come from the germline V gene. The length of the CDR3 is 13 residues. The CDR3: CASSDWGLYGYTF. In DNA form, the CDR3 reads TGTGCCAGCAGTGATTGGGGCCTCTATGGCTACACCTTC.

CDR3 protein: CASSELGSASTDTQYF. As DNA, the CDR3 is TGCGCCAGCAGTGAGTTGGGGTCGGCTAGCACAGATACGCAGTATTTT. The rearrangement uses TRBV10-1 and TRBJ2-3; D is ambiguous. V was pared by 1 base and J by 0 bases, with 11 bases between. This CDR3 is 16 amino acids long. Germline values: CDR1 WNHNN, CDR2 SYGVQD (reference sequence).

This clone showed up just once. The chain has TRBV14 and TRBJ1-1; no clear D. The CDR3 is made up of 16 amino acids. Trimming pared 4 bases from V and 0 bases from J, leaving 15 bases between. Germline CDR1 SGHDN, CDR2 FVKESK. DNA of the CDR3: TGTGCCAGCAGCCCCCGGCCCCAGCTGCTGAACACTGAAGCTTTCTTT. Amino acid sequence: CASSPRPQLLNTEAFF.

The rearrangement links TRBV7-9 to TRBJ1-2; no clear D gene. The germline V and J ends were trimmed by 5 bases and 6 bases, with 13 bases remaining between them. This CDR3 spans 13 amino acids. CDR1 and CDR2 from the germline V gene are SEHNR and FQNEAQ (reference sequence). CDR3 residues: CASSREAVDGYTF. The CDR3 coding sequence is TGTGCCAGCAGCCGAGAAGCCGTGGATGGCTACACCTTC. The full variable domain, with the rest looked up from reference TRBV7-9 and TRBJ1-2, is DTGVSQNPRHKITKRGQNVTFRCDPISEHNRLYWYRQTLGQGPEFLTYFQNEAQLEKSRLLSDRFSAERPKGSFSTLEIQRTEQGDSAMYLCASSREAVDGYTFGSGTRLTVV.

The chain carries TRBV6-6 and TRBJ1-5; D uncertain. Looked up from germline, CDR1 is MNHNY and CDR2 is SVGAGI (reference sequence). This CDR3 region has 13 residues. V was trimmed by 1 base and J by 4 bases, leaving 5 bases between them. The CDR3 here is CASSYYGNQPQHF. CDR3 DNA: TGTGCCAGCAGTTACTACGGTAATCAGCCCCAGCATTTT.

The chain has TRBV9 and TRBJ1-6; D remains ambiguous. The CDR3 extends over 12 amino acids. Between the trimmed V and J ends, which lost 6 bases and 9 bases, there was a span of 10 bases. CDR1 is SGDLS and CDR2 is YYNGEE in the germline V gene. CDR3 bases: TGTGCCAGCACAAAAGGGTCTTCACCCCTCCACTTT. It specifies CASTKGSSPLHF.

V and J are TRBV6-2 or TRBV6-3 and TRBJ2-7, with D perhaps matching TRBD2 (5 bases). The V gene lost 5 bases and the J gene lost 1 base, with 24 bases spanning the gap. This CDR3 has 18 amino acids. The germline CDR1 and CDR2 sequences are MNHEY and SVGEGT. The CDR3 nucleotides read TGTGCCAGCAGTCCCTCCCGACCACCGGGATTCACTTCCTACGAGCAGTACTTC. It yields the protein CASSPSRPPGFTSYEQYF.

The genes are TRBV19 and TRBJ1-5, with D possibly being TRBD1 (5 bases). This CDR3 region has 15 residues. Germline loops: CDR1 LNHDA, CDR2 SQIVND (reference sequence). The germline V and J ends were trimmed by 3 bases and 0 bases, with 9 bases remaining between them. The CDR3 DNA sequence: TGTGCCAGTAGTATGGGGCAGTATAGCAATCAGCCCCAGCATTTT. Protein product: CASSMGQYSNQPQHF.

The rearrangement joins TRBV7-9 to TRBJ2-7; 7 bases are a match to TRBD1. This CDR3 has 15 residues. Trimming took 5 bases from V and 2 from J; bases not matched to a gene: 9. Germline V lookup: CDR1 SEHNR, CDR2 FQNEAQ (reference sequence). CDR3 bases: TGTGCCAGCAGCCGACCGACAGGGTGGACCTACGAGCAGTACTTC. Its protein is CASSRPTGWTYEQYF. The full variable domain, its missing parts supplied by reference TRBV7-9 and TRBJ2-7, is DTGVSQNPRHKITKRGQNVTFRCDPISEHNRLYWYRQTLGQGPEFLTYFQNEAQLEKSRLLSDRFSAERPKGSFSTLEIQRTEQGDSAMYLCASSRPTGWTYEQYFGPGTRLTVT.

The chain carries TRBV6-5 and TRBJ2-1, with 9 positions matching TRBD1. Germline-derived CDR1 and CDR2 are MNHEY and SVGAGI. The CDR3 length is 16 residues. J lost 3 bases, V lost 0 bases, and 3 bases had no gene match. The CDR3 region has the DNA TGTGCCAGCAGTTACTCTGGGACAGGGAACTACAATGAGCAGTTCTTC. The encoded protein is CASSYSGTGNYNEQFF.

CDR3 protein: CASSLYGGGQPQHF. CDR3 bases: TGTGCCAGCAGTTTATACGGAGGCGGTCAGCCCCAGCATTTT. This sequence joins TRBV28 and TRBJ1-5, with no clear D. Germline CDR1 MDHEN, CDR2 SYDVKM. The CDR3 consists of 14 residues. V shed 1 base and J shed 6 bases, with 10 bases lying between them. The whole variable domain, filled in from reference TRBV28 and TRBJ1-5, reads DVKVTQSSRYLVKRTGEKVFLECVQDMDHENMFWYRQDPGLGLRLIYFSYDVKMKEKGDIPEGYSVSREKKERFSLILESASTNQTSMYLCASSLYGGGQPQHFGDGTRLSIL.

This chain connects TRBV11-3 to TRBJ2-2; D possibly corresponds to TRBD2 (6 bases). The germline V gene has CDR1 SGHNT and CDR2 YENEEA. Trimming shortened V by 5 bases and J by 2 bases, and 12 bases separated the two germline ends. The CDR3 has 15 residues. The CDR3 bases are TGTGCCAGCAGCCCAGGAGGGCTTAACACCGGGGAGCTGTTTTTT. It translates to CASSPGGLNTGELFF.

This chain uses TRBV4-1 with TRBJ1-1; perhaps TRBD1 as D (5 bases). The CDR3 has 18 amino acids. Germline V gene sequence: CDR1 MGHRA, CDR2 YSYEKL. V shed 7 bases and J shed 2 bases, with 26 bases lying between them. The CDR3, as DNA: TGCGCCAGCATTCCTAGAACCCCGCAGGGCTGGGGAAACACTGAAGCTTTCTTT. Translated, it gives CASIPRTPQGWGNTEAFF.

The CDR3 sequence: CASSLVGSLAGELFF. DNA for the CDR3: TGCGCCAGCAGCTTGGTTGGGTCTTTGGCCGGGGAGCTGTTTTTT. This rearrangement joins TRBV5-1 to TRBJ2-2, with unresolved D. Germline values: CDR1 SGHRS, CDR2 YFSETQ. Trimming stripped 0 bases from V and 6 bases from J, with 12 bases between. The CDR3 loop spans 15 amino acids.

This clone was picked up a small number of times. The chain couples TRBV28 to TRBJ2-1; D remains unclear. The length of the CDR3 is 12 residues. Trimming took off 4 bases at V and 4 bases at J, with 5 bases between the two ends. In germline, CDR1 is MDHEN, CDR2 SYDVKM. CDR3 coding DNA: TGTGCCAGCAGTTCGACTTACAATGAGCAGTTCTTC. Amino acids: CASSSTYNEQFF.

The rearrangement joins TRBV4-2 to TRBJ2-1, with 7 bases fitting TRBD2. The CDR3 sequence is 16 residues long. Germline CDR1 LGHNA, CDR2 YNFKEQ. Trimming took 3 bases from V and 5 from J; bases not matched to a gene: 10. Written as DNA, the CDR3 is TGTGCCAGCAGCCAGGTGGGGTCTAGCGGAAACAATGAGCAGTTCTTC. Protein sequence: CASSQVGSSGNNEQFF.

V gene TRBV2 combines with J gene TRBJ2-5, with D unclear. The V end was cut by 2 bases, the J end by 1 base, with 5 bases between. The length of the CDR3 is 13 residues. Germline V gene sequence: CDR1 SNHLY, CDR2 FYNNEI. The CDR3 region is CASSEIGQETQYF. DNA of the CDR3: TGTGCCAGCAGTGAAATCGGCCAAGAGACCCAGTACTTC.

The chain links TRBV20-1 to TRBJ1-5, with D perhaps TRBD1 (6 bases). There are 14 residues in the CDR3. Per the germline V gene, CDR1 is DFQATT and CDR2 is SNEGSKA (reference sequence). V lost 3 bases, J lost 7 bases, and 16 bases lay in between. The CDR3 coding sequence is TGCAGTGCTAGTCAACAGGGAGGGGGGCAGCCCCAGCATTTT. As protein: CSASQQGGGQPQHF.

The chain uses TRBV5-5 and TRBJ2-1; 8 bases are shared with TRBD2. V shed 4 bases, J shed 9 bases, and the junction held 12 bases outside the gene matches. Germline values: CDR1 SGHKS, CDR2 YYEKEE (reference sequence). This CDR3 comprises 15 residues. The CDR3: CASSLLGTSSSEQFF. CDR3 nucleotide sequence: TGTGCCAGCAGCCTTCTCGGGACTAGTTCATCTGAGCAGTTCTTC.

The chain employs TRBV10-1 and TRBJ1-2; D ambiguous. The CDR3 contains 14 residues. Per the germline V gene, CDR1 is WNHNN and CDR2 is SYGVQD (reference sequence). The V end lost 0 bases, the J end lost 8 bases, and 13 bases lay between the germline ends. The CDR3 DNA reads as TGCGCCAGCAGTGAGTCGGGCAGCCCGTCGGGCTACACCTTC. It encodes CASSESGSPSGYTF.

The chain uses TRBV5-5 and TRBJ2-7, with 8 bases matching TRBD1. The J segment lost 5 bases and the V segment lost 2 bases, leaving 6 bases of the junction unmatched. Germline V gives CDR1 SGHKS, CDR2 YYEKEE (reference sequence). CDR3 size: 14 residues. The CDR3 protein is CASSFADRVNEQYF. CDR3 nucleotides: TGTGCCAGCAGCTTTGCGGACAGGGTCAACGAGCAGTACTTC.

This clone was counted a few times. This chain's CDR3 is CASSLGSGANTGELFF. In nucleotides, the CDR3 is TGTGCCAGCAGCTTGGGGTCAGGGGCGAACACCGGGGAGCTGTTTTTT. The V and J genes are TRBV5-4 and TRBJ2-2; tentatively, D is TRBD1 (6 bases). CDR3 size: 16 residues. V was cut by 0 bases and J by 0 bases, with 9 bases left in between. Germline CDR1 and CDR2: SGHNT and YYREEE (reference sequence).

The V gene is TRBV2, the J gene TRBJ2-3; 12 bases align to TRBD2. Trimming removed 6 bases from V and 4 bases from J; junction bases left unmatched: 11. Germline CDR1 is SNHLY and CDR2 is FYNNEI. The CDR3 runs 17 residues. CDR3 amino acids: CASRLRLAGEISDTQYF. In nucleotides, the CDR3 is TGTGCCAGCAGACTAAGACTAGCGGGAGAGATATCAGATACGCAGTATTTT.

CDR3 sequence: CASKPGQANEKLFF. The DNA for the CDR3 is TGTGCCAGCAAACCGGGACAGGCTAATGAAAAACTGTTTTTT. J is TRBJ1-4 and V is TRBV6-5; 8 bases are shared with TRBD1. This CDR3 is built from 14 residues. J was trimmed by 3 bases and V by 7 bases; bases with no gene match: 4. Germline-derived CDR1 and CDR2 are MNHEY and SVGAGI.